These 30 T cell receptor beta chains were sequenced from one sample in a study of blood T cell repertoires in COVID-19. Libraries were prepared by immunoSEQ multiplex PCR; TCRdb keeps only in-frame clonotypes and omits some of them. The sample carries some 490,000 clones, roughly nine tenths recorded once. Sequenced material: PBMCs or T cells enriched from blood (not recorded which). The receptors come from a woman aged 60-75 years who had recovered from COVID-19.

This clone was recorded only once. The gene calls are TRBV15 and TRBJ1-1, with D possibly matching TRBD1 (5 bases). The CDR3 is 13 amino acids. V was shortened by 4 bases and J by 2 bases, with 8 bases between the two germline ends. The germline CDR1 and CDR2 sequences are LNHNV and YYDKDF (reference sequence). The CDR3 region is CATSMGGNTEAFF. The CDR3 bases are TGTGCCACCAGCATGGGGGGAAACACTGAAGCTTTCTTT.

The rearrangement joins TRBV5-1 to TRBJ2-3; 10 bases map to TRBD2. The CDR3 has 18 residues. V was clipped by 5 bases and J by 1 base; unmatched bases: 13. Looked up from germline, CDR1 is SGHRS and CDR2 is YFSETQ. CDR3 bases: TGCGCCAGCAGAAGGACAGTAACCGGGACTAGCGGCACAGATACGCAGTATTTT. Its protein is CASRRTVTGTSGTDTQYF.

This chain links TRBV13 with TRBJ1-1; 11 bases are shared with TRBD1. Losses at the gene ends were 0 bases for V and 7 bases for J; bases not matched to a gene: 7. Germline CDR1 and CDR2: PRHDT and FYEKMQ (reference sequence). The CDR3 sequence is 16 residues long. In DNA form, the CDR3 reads TGTGCCAGCAGCTTAGGCCTCGGACAGGGGGCGGTTGAAGCTTTCTTT. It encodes CASSLGLGQGAVEAFF.

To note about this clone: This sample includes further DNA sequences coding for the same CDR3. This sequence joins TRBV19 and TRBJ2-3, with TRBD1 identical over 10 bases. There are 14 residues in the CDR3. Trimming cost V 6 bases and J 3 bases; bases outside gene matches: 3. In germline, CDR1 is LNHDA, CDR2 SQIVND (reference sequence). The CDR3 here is CASSDRGQTDTQYF. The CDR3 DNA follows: TGTGCCAGTAGCGACAGGGGGCAAACAGATACGCAGTATTTT.

CDR3 nucleotides: TGTGCCAGCAGTTTCCGGGGGTCTTGGGGACTAGCTAACTATGGCTACACCTTC. Protein sequence: CASSFRGSWGLANYGYTF. The chain couples TRBV27 to TRBJ1-2, with D perhaps matching TRBD1 (5 bases). The CDR3 spans 18 residues. V lost 3 bases to trimming and J lost 0 bases, with 20 bases between them. Germline V gene data show CDR1 as MNHEY and CDR2 as SMNVEV (reference sequence).

CDR3 residues: CASSPSRVTEYNTEAFF. The DNA of the CDR3 is TGTGCCAGCTCACCAAGTCGGGTGACAGAATATAATACTGAAGCTTTCTTT. This chain uses TRBV18 with TRBJ1-1; a possible D gene is TRBD1 (5 bases). Looked up from germline, CDR1 is KGHSH and CDR2 is LQKENI. The CDR3 contains 17 residues. V lost 2 bases to trimming and J lost 5 bases, with 21 bases between them.

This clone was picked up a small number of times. The CDR3, as DNA: TGTGCCAGCAAAAGGGAGAATAATTCACCCCTCCACTTT. It encodes CASKRENNSPLHF. The chain employs TRBV2 and TRBJ1-6; D ambiguous. V lost 7 bases to trimming and J lost 5 bases, with 9 bases between them. This CDR3 is built from 13 residues. CDR1 and CDR2 (germline): SNHLY, FYNNEI. The full variable domain, rest sourced from reference TRBV2 and TRBJ1-6, is EPEVTQTPSHQVTQMGQEVILRCVPISNHLYFYWYRQILGQKVEFLVSFYNNEISEKSEIFDDQFSVERPDGSNFTLKIRSTKLEDSAMYFCASKRENNSPLHFGNGTRLTVT.

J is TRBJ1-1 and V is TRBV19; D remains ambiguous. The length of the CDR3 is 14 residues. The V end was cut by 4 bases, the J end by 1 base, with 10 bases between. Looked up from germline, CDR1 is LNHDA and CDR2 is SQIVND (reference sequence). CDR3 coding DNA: TGTGCCAGTAGTACCCGGGATCCGAACACTGAAGCTTTCTTT. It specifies CASSTRDPNTEAFF.

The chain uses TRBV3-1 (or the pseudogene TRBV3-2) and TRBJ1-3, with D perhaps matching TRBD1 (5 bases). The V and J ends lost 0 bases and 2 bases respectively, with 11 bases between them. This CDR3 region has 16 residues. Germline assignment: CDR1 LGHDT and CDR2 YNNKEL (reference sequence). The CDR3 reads CASSQERAGTGNTIYF. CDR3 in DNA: TGTGCCAGCAGCCAAGAAAGGGCAGGGACTGGAAACACCATATATTTT.

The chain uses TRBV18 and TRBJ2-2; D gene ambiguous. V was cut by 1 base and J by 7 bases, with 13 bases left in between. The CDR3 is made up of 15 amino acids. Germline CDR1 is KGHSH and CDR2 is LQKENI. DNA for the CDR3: TGTGCCAGCTCACCACGAGACTTTACACTCGGGGAGCTGTTTTTT. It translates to CASSPRDFTLGELFF.

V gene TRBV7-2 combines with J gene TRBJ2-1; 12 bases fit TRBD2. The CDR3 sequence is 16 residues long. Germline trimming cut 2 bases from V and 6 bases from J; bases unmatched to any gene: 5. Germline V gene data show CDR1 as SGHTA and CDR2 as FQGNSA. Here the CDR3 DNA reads TGTGCCAGCAGCTTAACGAGGACTAGCGGGGCCAATGAGCAGTTCTTC. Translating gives CASSLTRTSGANEQFF.

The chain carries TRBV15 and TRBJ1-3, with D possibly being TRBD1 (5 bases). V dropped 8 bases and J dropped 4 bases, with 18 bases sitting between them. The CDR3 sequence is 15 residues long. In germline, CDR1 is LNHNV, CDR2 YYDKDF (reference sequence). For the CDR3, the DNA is TGTGCCACCGGATCTCAGGGTATTTCGGGAAACACCATATATTTT. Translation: CATGSQGISGNTIYF.

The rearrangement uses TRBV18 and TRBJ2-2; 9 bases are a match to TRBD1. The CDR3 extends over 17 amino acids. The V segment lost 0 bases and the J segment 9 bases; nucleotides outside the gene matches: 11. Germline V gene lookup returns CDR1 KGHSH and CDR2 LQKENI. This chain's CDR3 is CASSPPITGTGFRELFF. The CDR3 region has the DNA TGTGCCAGCTCACCACCCATCACCGGGACAGGGTTTCGGGAGCTGTTTTTT.

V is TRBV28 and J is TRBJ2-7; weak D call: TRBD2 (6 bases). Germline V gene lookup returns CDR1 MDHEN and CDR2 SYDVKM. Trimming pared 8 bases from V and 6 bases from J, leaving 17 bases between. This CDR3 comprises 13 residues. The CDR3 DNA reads TGTGCCAGCGGGGGTGGGGGAGGAGGCGAGCAGTACTTC. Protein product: CASGGGGGGEQYF.

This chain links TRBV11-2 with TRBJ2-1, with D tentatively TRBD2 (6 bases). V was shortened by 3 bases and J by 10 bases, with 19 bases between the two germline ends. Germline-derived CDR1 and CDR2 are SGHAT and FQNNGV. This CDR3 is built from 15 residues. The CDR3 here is CASSFRARGRDEQFF. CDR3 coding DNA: TGTGCCAGCAGCTTCCGGGCTAGAGGGCGGGACGAGCAGTTCTTC.

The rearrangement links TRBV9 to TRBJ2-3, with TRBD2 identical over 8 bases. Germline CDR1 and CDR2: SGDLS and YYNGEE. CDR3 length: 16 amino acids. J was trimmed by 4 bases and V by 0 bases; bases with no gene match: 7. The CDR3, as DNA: TGTGCCAGCAGCGTAGGGGGCGGGGGGAACCCAGATACGCAGTATTTT. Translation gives CASSVGGGGNPDTQYF. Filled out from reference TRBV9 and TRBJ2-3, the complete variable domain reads DSGVTQTPKHLITATGQRVTLRCSPRSGDLSVYWYQQSLDQGLQFLIQYYNGEERAKGNILERFSAQQFPDLHSELNLSSLELGDSALYFCASSVGGGGNPDTQYFGPGTRLTVL.

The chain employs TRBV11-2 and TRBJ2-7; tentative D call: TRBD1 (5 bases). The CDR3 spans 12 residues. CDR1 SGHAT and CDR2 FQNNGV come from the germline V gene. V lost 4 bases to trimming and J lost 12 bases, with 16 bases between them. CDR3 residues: CASSSAPGAAYF. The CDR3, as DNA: TGTGCCAGCAGCTCCGCCCCTGGGGCAGCGTACTTC. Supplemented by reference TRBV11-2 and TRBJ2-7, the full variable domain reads EAGVAQSPRYKIIEKRQSVAFWCNPISGHATLYWYQQILGQGPKLLIQFQNNGVVDDSQLPKDRFSAERLKGVDSTLKIQPAKLEDSAVYLCASSSAPGAAYFGPGTRLTVT.

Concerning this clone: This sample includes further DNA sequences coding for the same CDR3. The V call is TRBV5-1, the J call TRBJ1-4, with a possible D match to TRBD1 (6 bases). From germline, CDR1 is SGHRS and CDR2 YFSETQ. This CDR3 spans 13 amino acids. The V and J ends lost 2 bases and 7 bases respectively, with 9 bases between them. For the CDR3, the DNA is TGCGCCAGCAGCTTAGGGGGAAGTGAAAAACTGTTTTTT. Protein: CASSLGGSEKLFF.

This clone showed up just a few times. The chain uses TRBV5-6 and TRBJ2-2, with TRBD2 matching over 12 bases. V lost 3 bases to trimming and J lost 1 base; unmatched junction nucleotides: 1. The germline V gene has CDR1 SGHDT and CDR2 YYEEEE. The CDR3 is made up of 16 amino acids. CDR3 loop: CASSWGLAGNTGELFF. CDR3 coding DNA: TGTGCCAGCAGCTGGGGACTAGCGGGGAACACCGGGGAGCTGTTTTTT.

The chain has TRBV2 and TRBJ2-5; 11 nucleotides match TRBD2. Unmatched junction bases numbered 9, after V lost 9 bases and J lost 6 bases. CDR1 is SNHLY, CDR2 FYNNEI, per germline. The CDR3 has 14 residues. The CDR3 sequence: CAREVAGGPQTQYF. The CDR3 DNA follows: TGTGCCAGGGAAGTAGCGGGGGGGCCGCAGACCCAGTACTTC. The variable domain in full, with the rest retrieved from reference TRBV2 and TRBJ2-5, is EPEVTQTPSHQVTQMGQEVILRCVPISNHLYFYWYRQILGQKVEFLVSFYNNEISEKSEIFDDQFSVERPDGSNFTLKIRSTKLEDSAMYFCAREVAGGPQTQYFGPGTRLLVL.

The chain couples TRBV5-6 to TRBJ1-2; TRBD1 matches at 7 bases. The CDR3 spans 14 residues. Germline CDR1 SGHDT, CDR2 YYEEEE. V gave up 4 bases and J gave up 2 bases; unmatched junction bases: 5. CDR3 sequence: CASSRGQTNYGYTF. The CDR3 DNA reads TGTGCCAGCAGCAGGGGACAGACAAACTATGGCTACACCTTC.

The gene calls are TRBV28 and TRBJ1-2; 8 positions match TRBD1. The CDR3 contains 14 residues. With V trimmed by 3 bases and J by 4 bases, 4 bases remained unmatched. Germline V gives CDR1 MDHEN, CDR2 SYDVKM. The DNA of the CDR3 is TGTGCCAGCAGTTTTCTGGACAGGGTCTATGGCTACACCTTC. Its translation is CASSFLDRVYGYTF.

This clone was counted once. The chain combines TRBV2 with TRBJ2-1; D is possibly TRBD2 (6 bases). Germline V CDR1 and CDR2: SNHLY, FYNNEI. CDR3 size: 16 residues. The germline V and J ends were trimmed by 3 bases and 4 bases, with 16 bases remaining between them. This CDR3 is CASSDPGEAVYNEQFF. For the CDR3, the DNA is TGTGCCAGCAGTGACCCGGGGGAAGCCGTGTACAATGAGCAGTTCTTC. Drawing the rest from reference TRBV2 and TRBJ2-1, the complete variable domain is EPEVTQTPSHQVTQMGQEVILRCVPISNHLYFYWYRQILGQKVEFLVSFYNNEISEKSEIFDDQFSVERPDGSNFTLKIRSTKLEDSAMYFCASSDPGEAVYNEQFFGPGTRLTVL.

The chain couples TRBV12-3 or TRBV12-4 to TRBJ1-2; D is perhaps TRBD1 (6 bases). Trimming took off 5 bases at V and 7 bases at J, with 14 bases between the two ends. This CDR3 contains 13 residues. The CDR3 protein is CASSPRRGGGYTF. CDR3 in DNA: TGTGCCAGCAGTCCCCGCAGGGGTGGTGGCTACACCTTC.

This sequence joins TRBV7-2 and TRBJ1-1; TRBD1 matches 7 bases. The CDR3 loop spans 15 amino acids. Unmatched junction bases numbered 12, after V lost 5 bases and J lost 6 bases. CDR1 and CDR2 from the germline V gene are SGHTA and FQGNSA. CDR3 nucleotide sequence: TGTGCCAGCAGCCCCCAGGGACAGATCGACCCTGAAGCTTTCTTT. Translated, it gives CASSPQGQIDPEAFF.

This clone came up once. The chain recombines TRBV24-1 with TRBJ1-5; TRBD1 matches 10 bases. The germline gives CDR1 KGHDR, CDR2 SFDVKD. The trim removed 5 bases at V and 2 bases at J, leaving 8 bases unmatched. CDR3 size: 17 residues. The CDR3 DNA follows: TGTGCCACCAGTGGGGACAGGGGAAGTTGGCGCAATCAGCCCCAGCATTTT. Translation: CATSGDRGSWRNQPQHF.

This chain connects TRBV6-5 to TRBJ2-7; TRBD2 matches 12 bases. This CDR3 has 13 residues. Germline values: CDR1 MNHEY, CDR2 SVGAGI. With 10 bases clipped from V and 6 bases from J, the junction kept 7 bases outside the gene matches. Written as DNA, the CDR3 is TGTGCCACCAGACTAGCGGGGGCCCTCGAGCAGTACGTC. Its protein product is CATRLAGALEQYV.

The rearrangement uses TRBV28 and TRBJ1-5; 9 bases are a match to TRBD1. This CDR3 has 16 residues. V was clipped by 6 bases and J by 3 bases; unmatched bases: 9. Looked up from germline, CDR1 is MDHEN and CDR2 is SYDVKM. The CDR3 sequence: CASRGQGGGLNQPQHF. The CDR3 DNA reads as TGTGCCAGCAGGGGACAGGGAGGGGGACTCAATCAGCCCCAGCATTTT.

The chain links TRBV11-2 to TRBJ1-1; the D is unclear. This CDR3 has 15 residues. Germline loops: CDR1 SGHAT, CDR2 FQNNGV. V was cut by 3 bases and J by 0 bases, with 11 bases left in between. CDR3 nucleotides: TGTGCCAGCAGCTTTCAACAGAGAATGAACACTGAAGCTTTCTTT. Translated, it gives CASSFQQRMNTEAFF.

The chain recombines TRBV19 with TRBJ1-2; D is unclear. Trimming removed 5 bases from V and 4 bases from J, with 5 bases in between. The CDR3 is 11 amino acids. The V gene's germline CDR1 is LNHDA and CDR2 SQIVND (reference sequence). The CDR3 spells CASSGGYGYTF. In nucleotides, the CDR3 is TGTGCCAGTAGTGGAGGCTATGGCTACACCTTC.